These 10 T cell receptor beta chains originate from one sample sequenced in a study of CXCR3-negative and CXCR3-positive naive CD8 T cells. The antigens these receptors bind are not known. Study-level findings and limits: The TRB CDR3s that CXCR3-positive naive cells carried were more hydrophobic than those of CXCR3-negative naive cells.

The authors made the TRB cDNA libraries by 5' RACE using UMI labels. For each CDR3 protein, TCRdb gives one entry from its re-call of the 5' RACE reads, without DNA. The data include about 63,000 distinct CDR3 sequences; the top ten clones carry about 4.9%. The sample taken for sequencing was naive CXCR3+ CD8+ T cells from blood. As for subset: CD45RO-CCR7+CD27+CD95- naive CD8+ T cells expressing CXCR3 (TNR3+). The receptors shown here come from a human donor in good health. Some clones in this sample may be carry-over from other donors' samples.

Here the CDR3 reads CSVEAGSTDTQYF. The chain has TRBV29-1 and TRBJ2-3; TCRdb gives TRBD2 as the D gene, but with no DNA this cannot be confirmed. Per germline, CDR1 SQVTM and CDR2 ANQGSEA. The length of the CDR3 is 13 residues.

The chain is built from TRBV11-2 and TRBJ2-1; the TCRdb call, TRBD2, lacks DNA for checking. Germline assignment: CDR1 SGHAT and CDR2 FQNNGV. The CDR3 runs to 17 residues. This CDR3 reads CASSLGDGRGIYNEQFF.

This chain joins TRBV29-1 and TRBJ2-3. CDR3 size: 11 residues. Germline values: CDR1 SQVTM, CDR2 ANQGSEA. Here the CDR3 reads CSVLTADTQYF.

The gene calls are TRBV29-1 and TRBJ2-7. This CDR3 region has 11 residues. Germline V lookup: CDR1 SQVTM, CDR2 ANQGSEA. The CDR3 loop is CSVGGVYEQYF.

This chain's CDR3 is CASSPDRGADNEQFF. This chain uses TRBV7-9 with TRBJ2-1; TCRdb indicates TRBD1, and absent DNA this call remains unverified. The CDR3 length is 15 residues. Germline values: CDR1 SEHNR, CDR2 FQNEAQ (reference sequence).

The CDR3 spells CASSLAVPTGELFF. The V and J genes are TRBV6-2 or TRBV6-3 and TRBJ2-2; no DNA is available, so the TRBD2 call from TCRdb remains unchecked. There are 14 residues in the CDR3. Per germline, CDR1 MNHEY and CDR2 SVGEGT.

CDR3 in amino acids: CASSLELEAYNEQFF. The genes are TRBV5-1 and TRBJ2-1; TCRdb designates TRBD2, a call that cannot be tested without DNA. The CDR3 loop spans 15 amino acids. Germline V gene data show CDR1 as SGHRS and CDR2 as YFSETQ. Filled out from reference TRBV5-1 and TRBJ2-1, the complete variable domain reads KAGVTQTPRYLIKTRGQQVTLSCSPISGHRSVSWYQQTPGQGLQFLFEYFSETQRNKGNFPGRFSGRQFSNSRSEMNVSTLELGDSALYLCASSLELEAYNEQFFGPGTRLTVL.

This chain joins TRBV28 and TRBJ2-3; checking the TCRdb D call of TRBD1 is not possible without DNA. This CDR3 contains 15 residues. Germline CDR1 reads MDHEN; CDR2 reads SYDVKM. CDR3 in amino acids: CASSLLGVFTDTQYF.

In terms of frequency, this clonotype is medium-sized. The chain employs TRBV6-2 or TRBV6-3 and TRBJ2-1; TCRdb's D call, TRBD1, is unchecked because there is no DNA. CDR1 and CDR2 from the germline V gene are MNHEY and SVGEGT. The CDR3 contains 16 residues. The CDR3 here is CASSRGLSGPYNEQFF.

V gene TRBV29-1 combines with J gene TRBJ2-3; there is no DNA to check the TCRdb D call of TRBD2. The germline V gene has CDR1 SQVTM and CDR2 ANQGSEA. The CDR3 has 15 residues. The CDR3 reads CSVVASGRETDTQYF.